This T cell receptor (beta chain) derives from a study of blood T cells in healthy people across ages. As for this clonotype: Its antigen is unknown.

The CDR3 covers 16 residues. After removal of 3 bases from V and 2 bases from J, the junction contained 10 bases not matched to a gene. Germline lookup yields CDR1 SQVTM and CDR2 ANQGSEA. It was with a sample-barcoded 5' primer and a J-beta primer mix that a second PCR of about 6 to 12 cycles was run. TCRdb independently ran MiXCR on the 5' RACE reads; one entry per CDR3 protein. The sample has about 800,000 distinct CDR3 sequences, about 62% seen once. Study-level findings and limits: Fewer expanded clones and more diversity marked long-lived versus aged donors.

Sequences were obtained from blood. The sequence was collected from a man aged 30-40 years in good health. V gene TRBV29-1 combines with J gene TRBJ2-3; 8 nucleotides line up with TRBD2. The CDR3 here is CSVEAAGTRVTDTQYF. CDR3 DNA: TGCAGCGTTGAGGCCGCCGGGACTAGGGTCACAGATACGCAGTATTTT.